The 19 T cell receptor beta chains given below trace back to one sample, sequenced in a study of cytomegalovirus exposure and HLA in healthy donors. This PCR relied on a set of 60 Vbeta primers and 13 Jbeta primers. The data were produced by immunoSEQ multiplex PCR, yet TCRdb's version contains in-frame clones alone and is incomplete. The sample lists roughly 38,000 clones, 76% occurring once. Material for sequencing was PBMCs. The source of these receptors is a woman aged 25 to 45 in good health and CMV-seropositive.

This rearrangement joins TRBV28 to TRBJ2-3; D perhaps matches TRBD1 (6 bases). CDR1 is MDHEN, CDR2 SYDVKM, per germline. Trimming left V 5 bases short and J 4 bases short, with 19 bases between. CDR3 size: 16 residues. The CDR3 here is CASSPLVGGEADTQYF. The CDR3 coding sequence is TGTGCCAGCAGTCCCCTAGTTGGGGGCGAGGCAGATACGCAGTATTTT. Full variable domain (remainder filled in from reference TRBV28 and TRBJ2-3): DVKVTQSSRYLVKRTGEKVFLECVQDMDHENMFWYRQDPGLGLRLIYFSYDVKMKEKGDIPEGYSVSREKKERFSLILESASTNQTSMYLCASSPLVGGEADTQYFGPGTRLTVL.

The chain recombines TRBV7-8 with TRBJ1-5; 8 nucleotides agree with TRBD1. With 4 bases clipped from V and 6 bases from J, the junction kept 2 bases outside the gene matches. Looked up from germline, CDR1 is SGHVS and CDR2 is FQNEAQ. This CDR3 spans 13 amino acids. In DNA form, the CDR3 reads TGTGCCAGCAGCTCAGACAGGGGTCAGCCCCAGCATTTT. Translated, it gives CASSSDRGQPQHF.

The CDR3 loop is CASSLTGGGGSTGELFF. In DNA form, the CDR3 reads TGTGCCAGCAGCTTAACAGGGGGCGGAGGTTCCACCGGGGAGCTGTTTTTT. This chain connects TRBV7-6 to TRBJ2-2; 9 bases map to TRBD1. Trimming removed 2 bases from V and 4 bases from J; junction bases left unmatched: 8. CDR1 SGHVS and CDR2 FNYEAQ come from the germline V gene. The CDR3 totals 17 residues. Based on the CDR3 plus reference TRBV7-6 and TRBJ2-2, the full variable domain is GAGVSQSPRYKVTKRGQDVALRCDPISGHVSLYWYRQALGQGPEFLTYFNYEAQQDKSGLPNDRFSAERPEGSISTLTIQRTEQRDSAMYRCASSLTGGGGSTGELFFGEGSRLTVL.

The chain joins TRBV10-1 to TRBJ1-1; no definite D call. The CDR3 contains 14 residues. Germline lookup yields CDR1 WNHNN and CDR2 SYGVQD (reference sequence). V lost 0 bases, J lost 8 bases, and 13 bases lay in between. The CDR3 nucleotides read TGCGCCAGCAGTGAGTCCCCCGGACTTGCCGAAGCTTTCTTT. Amino acid sequence: CASSESPGLAEAFF.

Comment on this clone: A junction boundary mismatches the germline segment, possibly from a read error. The chain is built from TRBV7-9 and TRBJ1-6, with D possibly matching TRBD1 (5 bases). This CDR3 has 16 residues. CDR1 and CDR2 from the germline V gene are SEHNR and FQNEAQ (reference sequence). For the CDR3, the DNA is TGTTCCAGCAGTTACCATGGTGGAGGGGTCGGTTCACCCCTCCACTTT. It translates to CSSSYHGGGVGSPLHF. Variable domain in full (rest from reference TRBV7-9 and TRBJ1-6): DTGVSQNPRHKITKRGQNVTFRCDPISEHNRLYWYRQTLGQGPEFLTYFQNEAQLEKSRLLSDRFSAERPKGSFSTLEIQRTEQGDSAMYLCSSSYHGGGVGSPLHFGNGTRLTVT.

The J gene is TRBJ2-3, the V gene TRBV7-8; TRBD2 aligns across 10 bases. J gave up 6 bases and V 4 bases, and 13 bases lay outside the gene matches. CDR3 size: 17 residues. Germline values: CDR1 SGHVS, CDR2 FQNEAQ. The CDR3 nucleotides read TGTGCCAGCAGCTCCCCACGTACTAGCGGGGCGGGTGATACGCAGTATTTT. This codes for CASSSPRTSGAGDTQYF.

In its sample, this clone was seen once. The J gene is TRBJ2-3, the V gene TRBV6-6; no definite D call. The CDR3 spans 13 residues. Germline loops: CDR1 MNHNY, CDR2 SVGAGI (reference sequence). Trimming took off 0 bases at V and 5 bases at J, with 6 bases between the two ends. In DNA form, the CDR3 reads TGTGCCAGCAGTTACTCTTCGGGAGATACGCAGTATTTT. It is translated as CASSYSSGDTQYF.

This chain connects TRBV15 to TRBJ2-7; TRBD1 agrees at 10 bases. The V gene's germline CDR1 is LNHNV and CDR2 YYDKDF (reference sequence). CDR3 size: 13 residues. V was pared by 5 bases and J by 4 bases, with 2 bases of the junction left unmatched. The CDR3 coding sequence is TGTGCCACCAGCCGGGACAGGGGTTACGAGCAGTACTTC. This codes for CATSRDRGYEQYF.

The DNA for the CDR3 is TGTGCCAGTAGTACCCCGCGGAGGGGGAACACTGAAGCTTTCTTT. The encoded protein is CASSTPRRGNTEAFF. V and J are TRBV19 and TRBJ1-1, with D possibly matching TRBD1 (5 bases). This CDR3 is built from 15 residues. V was shortened by 4 bases and J by 1 base, with 13 bases between the two germline ends. The germline CDR1 and CDR2 sequences are LNHDA and SQIVND (reference sequence).

The table lists this clone with a count of one. V usage is TRBV11-1 and J usage is TRBJ2-1; a weak D match, TRBD1 (5 bases). CDR1 and CDR2 from the germline V gene are SGHAT and FQDESV (reference sequence). Trimming took 4 bases from V and 3 from J, leaving 16 bases between them. This CDR3 region has 16 residues. The CDR3 sequence: CASSSSTGRSYNEQFF. CDR3 in DNA: TGTGCCAGCAGCTCCTCAACAGGACGGAGCTACAATGAGCAGTTCTTC.

The gene calls are TRBV4-1 and TRBJ2-1, with a tentative D call TRBD2 (5 bases). Germline loops: CDR1 MGHRA, CDR2 YSYEKL. There are 13 residues in the CDR3. Trimming stripped 1 base from V and 7 bases from J, with 8 bases between. Written as DNA, the CDR3 is TGCGCCAGCAGCCAAGTCCGGGGAAATGAGCAGTTCTTC. Protein product: CASSQVRGNEQFF.

The genes are TRBV10-1 and TRBJ2-2; 8 bases are shared with TRBD2. With 8 bases clipped from V and 5 bases from J, the junction kept 10 bases outside the gene matches. The CDR3 covers 15 residues. Looked up from germline, CDR1 is WNHNN and CDR2 is SYGVQD (reference sequence). The CDR3 nucleotides are TGCGCCAGCTCATCAGGGGCTAGCGGGACCGGGGAGCTGTTTTTT. Its translation is CASSSGASGTGELFF.

The rearrangement links TRBV6-5 to TRBJ1-5; D ambiguous. CDR1 and CDR2 from the germline V gene are MNHEY and SVGAGI. V lost 5 bases, J lost 4 bases, and 12 bases lay in between. The CDR3 extends over 14 amino acids. In DNA form, the CDR3 reads TGTGCCAGCAGTGCGCCCGGGGTGAATCAGCCCCAGCATTTT. This codes for CASSAPGVNQPQHF.

The chain employs TRBV2 and TRBJ2-2; tentatively, D is TRBD1 (7 bases). The CDR3 extends over 12 amino acids. Between the trimmed V and J ends, which lost 10 bases and 6 bases, there was a span of 12 bases. Germline values: CDR1 SNHLY, CDR2 FYNNEI. The CDR3 here is CATQGGAGELFF. CDR3 DNA: TGTGCCACCCAGGGGGGCGCCGGGGAGCTGTTTTTT.

The chain employs TRBV7-9 and TRBJ2-1, with D perhaps TRBD2 (6 bases). This CDR3 region has 13 residues. Per germline, CDR1 SEHNR and CDR2 FQNEAQ (reference sequence). In DNA form, the CDR3 reads TGTGCTACTTCGGGACTCCGTGCCCATGAGCAGTTCTTC. Protein: CATSGLRAHEQFF.

The V call is TRBV11-2, the J call TRBJ2-1; no firm D call. CDR1 and CDR2 from the germline V gene are SGHAT and FQNNGV. The CDR3 length is 11 residues. Trimming left V 2 bases short and J 9 bases short, with 5 bases between. In DNA, the CDR3 is TGTGCCAGCAGCTTATGGCCTGAGCAGTTCTTC. Amino acids: CASSLWPEQFF.

The chain links TRBV28 to TRBJ2-5; D is perhaps TRBD1 (6 bases). Germline V gene lookup returns CDR1 MDHEN and CDR2 SYDVKM. The V end was cut by 5 bases, the J end by 4 bases, with 8 bases between. There are 12 residues in the CDR3. The chain's CDR3 is CASSPRGETQYF. CDR3 bases: TGTGCCAGCAGTCCCAGGGGAGAGACCCAGTACTTC. The whole variable domain, remainder taken from reference TRBV28 and TRBJ2-5, is DVKVTQSSRYLVKRTGEKVFLECVQDMDHENMFWYRQDPGLGLRLIYFSYDVKMKEKGDIPEGYSVSREKKERFSLILESASTNQTSMYLCASSPRGETQYFGPGTRLLVL.

This clone has more than one count but fewer than ten. The chain joins TRBV19 to TRBJ1-1; 7 bases fit TRBD1. Germline assignment: CDR1 LNHDA and CDR2 SQIVND (reference sequence). The J segment lost 0 bases and the V segment lost 7 bases, leaving 5 bases of the junction unmatched. The CDR3 contains 14 residues. The DNA for the CDR3 is TGTGCCAGTACCAAGACAGGGATGAACACTGAAGCTTTCTTT. Translated: CASTKTGMNTEAFF.

J is TRBJ2-6 and V is TRBV9, with a tentative D call TRBD2 (6 bases). Germline V CDR1 and CDR2: SGDLS, YYNGEE. Between the trimmed V and J ends, which lost 4 bases and 2 bases, there was a span of 7 bases. This CDR3 is built from 14 residues. The chain's CDR3 is CASSPSAGANVLTF. The CDR3, as DNA: TGTGCCAGCAGCCCTAGCGCTGGGGCCAACGTCCTGACTTTC.